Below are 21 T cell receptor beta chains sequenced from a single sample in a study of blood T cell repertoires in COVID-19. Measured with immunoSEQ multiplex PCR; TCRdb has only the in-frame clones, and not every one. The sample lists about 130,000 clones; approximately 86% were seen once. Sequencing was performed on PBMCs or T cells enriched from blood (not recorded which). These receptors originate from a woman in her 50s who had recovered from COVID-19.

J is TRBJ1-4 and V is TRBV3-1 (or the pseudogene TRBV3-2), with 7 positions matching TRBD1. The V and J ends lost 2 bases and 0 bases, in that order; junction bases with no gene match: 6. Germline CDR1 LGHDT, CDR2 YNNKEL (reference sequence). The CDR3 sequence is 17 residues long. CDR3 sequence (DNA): TGTGCCAGCAGCCAAATCCAGGGGGGTGCAACTAATGAAAAACTGTTTTTT. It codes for CASSQIQGGATNEKLFF.

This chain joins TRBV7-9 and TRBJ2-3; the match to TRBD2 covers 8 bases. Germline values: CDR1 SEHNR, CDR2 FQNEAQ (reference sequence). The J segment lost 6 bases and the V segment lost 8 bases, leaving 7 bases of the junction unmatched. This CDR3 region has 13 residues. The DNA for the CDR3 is TGTGCCAGCGAAGGACTAGCCCCGGATACGCAGTATTTT. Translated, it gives CASEGLAPDTQYF. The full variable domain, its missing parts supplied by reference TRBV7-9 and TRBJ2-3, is DTGVSQNPRHKITKRGQNVTFRCDPISEHNRLYWYRQTLGQGPEFLTYFQNEAQLEKSRLLSDRFSAERPKGSFSTLEIQRTEQGDSAMYLCASEGLAPDTQYFGPGTRLTVL.

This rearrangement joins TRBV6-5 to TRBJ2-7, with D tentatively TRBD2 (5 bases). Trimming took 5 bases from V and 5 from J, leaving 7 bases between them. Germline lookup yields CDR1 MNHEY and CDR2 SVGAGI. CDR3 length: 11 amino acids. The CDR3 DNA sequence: TGTGCCAGCAGTACTAGAAACGAGCAGTACTTC. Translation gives CASSTRNEQYF.

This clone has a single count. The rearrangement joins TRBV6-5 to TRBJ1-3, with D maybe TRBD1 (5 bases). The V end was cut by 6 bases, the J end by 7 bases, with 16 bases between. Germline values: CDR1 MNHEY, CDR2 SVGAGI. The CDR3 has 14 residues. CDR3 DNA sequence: TGTGCCAGCAGCCCGCGGGGGGTGATTAACACCATATATTTT. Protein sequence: CASSPRGVINTIYF.

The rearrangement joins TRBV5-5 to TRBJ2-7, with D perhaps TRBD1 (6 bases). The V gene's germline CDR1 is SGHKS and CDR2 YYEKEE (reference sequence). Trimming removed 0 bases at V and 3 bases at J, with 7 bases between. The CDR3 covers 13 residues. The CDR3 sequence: CASSLVQGYEQYF. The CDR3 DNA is TGTGCCAGCAGCTTGGTACAGGGCTACGAGCAGTACTTC.

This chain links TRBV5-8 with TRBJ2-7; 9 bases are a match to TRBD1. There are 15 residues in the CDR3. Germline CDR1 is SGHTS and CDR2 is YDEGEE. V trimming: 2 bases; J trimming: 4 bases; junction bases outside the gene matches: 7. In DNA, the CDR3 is TGTGCCAGCAGCTTTCGACAGGGGGTGAAATACGAGCAGTACTTC. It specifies CASSFRQGVKYEQYF.

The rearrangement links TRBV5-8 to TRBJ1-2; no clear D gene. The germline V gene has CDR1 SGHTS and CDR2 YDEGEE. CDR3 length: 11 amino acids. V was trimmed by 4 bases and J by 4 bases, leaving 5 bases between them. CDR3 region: CASSPRYGYTF. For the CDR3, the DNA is TGTGCCAGCAGCCCCCGCTATGGCTACACCTTC. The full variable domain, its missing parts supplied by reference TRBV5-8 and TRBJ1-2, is EAGVTQSPTHLIKTRGQQATLRCSPISGHTSVYWYQQALGLGLQFLLWYDEGEERNRGNFPPRFSGRQFPNYSSELNVNALELEDSALYLCASSPRYGYTFGSGTRLTVV.

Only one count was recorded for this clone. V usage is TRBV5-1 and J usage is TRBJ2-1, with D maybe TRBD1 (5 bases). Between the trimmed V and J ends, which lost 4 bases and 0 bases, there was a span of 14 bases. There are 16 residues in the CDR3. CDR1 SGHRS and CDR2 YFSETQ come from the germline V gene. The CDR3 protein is CASSLGHSLSYNEQFF. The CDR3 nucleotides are TGCGCCAGCAGCCTCGGACATTCCCTCTCCTACAATGAGCAGTTCTTC.

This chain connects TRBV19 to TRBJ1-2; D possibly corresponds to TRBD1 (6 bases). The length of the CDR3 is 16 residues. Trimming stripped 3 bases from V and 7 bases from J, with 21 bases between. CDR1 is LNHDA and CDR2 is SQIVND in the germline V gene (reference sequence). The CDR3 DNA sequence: TGTGCCAGTAGTATCACACAGGGACATCTTGTCTCTGGCTACACCTTC. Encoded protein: CASSITQGHLVSGYTF.

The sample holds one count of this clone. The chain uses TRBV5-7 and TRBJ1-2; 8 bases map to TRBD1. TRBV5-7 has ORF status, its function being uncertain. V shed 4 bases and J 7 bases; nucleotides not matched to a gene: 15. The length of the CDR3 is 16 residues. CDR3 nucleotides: TGTGCCAGCAGCGGGGCGGACAGGGTCCCCCCCGGTGGCTACACCTTC. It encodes CASSGADRVPPGGYTF.

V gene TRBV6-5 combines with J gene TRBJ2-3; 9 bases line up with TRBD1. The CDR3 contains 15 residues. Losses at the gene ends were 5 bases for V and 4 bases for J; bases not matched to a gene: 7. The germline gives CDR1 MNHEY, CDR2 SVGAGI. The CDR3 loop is CASSTGTGSADTQYF. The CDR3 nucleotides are TGTGCCAGCAGTACGGGGACAGGGTCCGCAGATACGCAGTATTTT.

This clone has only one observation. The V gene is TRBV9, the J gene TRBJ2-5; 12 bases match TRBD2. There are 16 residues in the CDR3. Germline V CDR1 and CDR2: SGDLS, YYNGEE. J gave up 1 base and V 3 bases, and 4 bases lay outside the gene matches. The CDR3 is CASSAGLAGFQETQYF. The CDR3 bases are TGTGCCAGCAGCGCCGGACTAGCGGGGTTCCAAGAGACCCAGTACTTC.

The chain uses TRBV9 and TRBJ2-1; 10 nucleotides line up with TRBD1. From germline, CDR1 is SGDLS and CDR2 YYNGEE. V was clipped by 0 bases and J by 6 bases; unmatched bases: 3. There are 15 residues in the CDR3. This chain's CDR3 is CASSVAGQGFNEQFF. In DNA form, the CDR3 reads TGTGCCAGCAGCGTAGCGGGACAGGGGTTCAATGAGCAGTTCTTC.

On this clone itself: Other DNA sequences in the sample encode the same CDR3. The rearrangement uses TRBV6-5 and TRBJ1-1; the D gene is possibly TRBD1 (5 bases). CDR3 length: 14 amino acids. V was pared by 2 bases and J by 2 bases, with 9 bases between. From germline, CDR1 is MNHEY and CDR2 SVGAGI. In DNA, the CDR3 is TGTGCCAGCAGTTACGGTAGGGGAAACACTGAAGCTTTCTTT. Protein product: CASSYGRGNTEAFF.

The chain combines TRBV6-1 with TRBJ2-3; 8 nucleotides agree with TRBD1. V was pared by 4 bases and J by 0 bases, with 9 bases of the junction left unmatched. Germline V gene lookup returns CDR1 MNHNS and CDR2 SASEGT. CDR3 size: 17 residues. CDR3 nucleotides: TGTGCCAGCAGTGCCCGGACAGGGTACGGAAGCACAGATACGCAGTATTTT. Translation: CASSARTGYGSTDTQYF.

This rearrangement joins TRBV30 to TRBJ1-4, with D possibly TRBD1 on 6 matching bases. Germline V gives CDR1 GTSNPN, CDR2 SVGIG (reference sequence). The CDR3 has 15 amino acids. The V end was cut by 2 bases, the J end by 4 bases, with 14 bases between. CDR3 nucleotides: TGTGCCTGGAGTATAGGCGCAGGGGTTAATGAAAAACTGTTTTTT. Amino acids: CAWSIGAGVNEKLFF.

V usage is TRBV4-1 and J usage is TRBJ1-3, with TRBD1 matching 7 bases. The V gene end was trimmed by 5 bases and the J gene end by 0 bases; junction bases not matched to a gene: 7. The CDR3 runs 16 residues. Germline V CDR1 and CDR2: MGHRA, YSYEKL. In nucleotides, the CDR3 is TGCGCCAGCAGCGCCCCGGACAGGAGCTCTGGAAACACCATATATTTT. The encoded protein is CASSAPDRSSGNTIYF.

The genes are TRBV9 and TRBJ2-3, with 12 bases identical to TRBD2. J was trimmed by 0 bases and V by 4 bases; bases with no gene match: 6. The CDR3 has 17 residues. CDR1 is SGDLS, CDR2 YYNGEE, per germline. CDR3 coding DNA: TGTGCCAGCAGCACAGGACTAGCGGGGTTTAGCACAGATACGCAGTATTTT. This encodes CASSTGLAGFSTDTQYF.

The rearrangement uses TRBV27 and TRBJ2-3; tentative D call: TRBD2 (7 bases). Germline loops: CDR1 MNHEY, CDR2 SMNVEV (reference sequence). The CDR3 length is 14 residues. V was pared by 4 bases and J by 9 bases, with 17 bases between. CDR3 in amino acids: CASSYRGAPGTQYF. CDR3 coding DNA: TGTGCCAGCAGTTACCGGGGGGCCCCAGGCACGCAGTATTTT.

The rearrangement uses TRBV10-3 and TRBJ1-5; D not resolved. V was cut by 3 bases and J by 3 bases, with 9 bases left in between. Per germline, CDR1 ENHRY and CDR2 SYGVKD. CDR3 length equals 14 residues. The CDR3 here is CAISDVQANQPQHF. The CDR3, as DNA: TGTGCCATCAGTGATGTCCAAGCCAATCAGCCCCAGCATTTT.

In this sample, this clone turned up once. DNA of the CDR3: TGTGCCAGCAGTTTGGGTCAGGGGGCTCTATATGGCTACACCTTC. As protein: CASSLGQGALYGYTF. V and J are TRBV7-2 and TRBJ1-2; 8 positions match TRBD1. The germline gives CDR1 SGHTA, CDR2 FQGNSA. V lost 6 bases to trimming and J lost 5 bases; unmatched junction nucleotides: 11. The CDR3 is 15 residues long.